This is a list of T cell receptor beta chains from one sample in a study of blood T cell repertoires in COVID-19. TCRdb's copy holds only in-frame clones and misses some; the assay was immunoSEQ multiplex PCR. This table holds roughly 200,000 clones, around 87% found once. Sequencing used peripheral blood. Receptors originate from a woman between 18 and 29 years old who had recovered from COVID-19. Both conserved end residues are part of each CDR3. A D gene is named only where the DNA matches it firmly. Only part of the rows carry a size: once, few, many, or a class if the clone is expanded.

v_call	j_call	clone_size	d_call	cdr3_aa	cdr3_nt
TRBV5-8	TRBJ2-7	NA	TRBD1	CASSFRDSTSYEQYF	TGTGCCAGCAGCTTTCGGGACAGTACCTCCTACGAGCAGTACTTC
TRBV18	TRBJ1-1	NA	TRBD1	CASSSRDRGNTEAFF	TGTGCCAGCTCAAGCCGGGACAGGGGGAACACTGAAGCTTTCTTT
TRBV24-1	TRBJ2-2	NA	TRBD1	CATSDPDRENTGELFF	TGTGCCACCAGTGACCCCGACAGGGAGAACACCGGGGAGCTGTTTTTT
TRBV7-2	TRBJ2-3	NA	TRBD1	CASSRYRGRTDTQYF	TGTGCCAGCAGCCGGTACAGGGGGCGCACAGATACGCAGTATTTT
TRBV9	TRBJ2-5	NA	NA	CASSVESVSGETQYF	TGTGCCAGCAGCGTAGAATCGGTGTCAGGAGAGACCCAGTACTTC
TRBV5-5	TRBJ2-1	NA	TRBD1	CASSLGPGGYNEQFF	TGTGCCAGCAGCTTGGGTCCAGGGGGCTACAATGAGCAGTTCTTC
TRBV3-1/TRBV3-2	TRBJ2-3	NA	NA	CASSRRGTDTQYF	TGTGCCAGCAGCCGGCGGGGCACAGATACGCAGTATTTT
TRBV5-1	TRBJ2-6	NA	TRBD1	CASSFGTGAGANVLTF	TGCGCCAGCAGCTTTGGGACAGGGGCTGGGGCCAACGTCCTGACTTTC
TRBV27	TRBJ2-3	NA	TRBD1	CASSLQGAAGDTQYF	TGTGCCAGCAGTTTACAGGGGGCCGCCGGAGATACGCAGTATTTT
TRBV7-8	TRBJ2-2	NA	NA	CASSLDFRANTGELFF	TGTGCCAGCAGCTTAGATTTCAGGGCGAACACCGGGGAGCTGTTTTTT
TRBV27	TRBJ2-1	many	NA	CASSSGSYNEQFF	TGTGCCAGCAGTTCGGGCTCCTACAATGAGCAGTTCTTC
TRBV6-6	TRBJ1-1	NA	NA	CASSYSRGLNTEAFF	TGTGCCAGCAGTTACTCTCGGGGGTTGAACACTGAAGCTTTCTTT
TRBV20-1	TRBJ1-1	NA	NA	CSAREWAGAFF	TGCAGTGCTAGAGAGTGGGCAGGAGCTTTCTTT
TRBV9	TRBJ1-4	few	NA	CASSAPGEGRTNEKLFF	TGTGCCAGCAGCGCACCCGGGGAGGGGAGAACTAATGAAAAACTGTTTTTT
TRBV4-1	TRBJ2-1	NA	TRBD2	CASSRSSGSSYNEQFF	TGCGCCAGCAGCCGTTCTAGCGGGAGCTCCTACAATGAGCAGTTCTTC
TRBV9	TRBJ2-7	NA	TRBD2	CASSPQSGGHYEQYF	TGTGCCAGCAGCCCGCAGTCGGGGGGGCACTACGAGCAGTACTTC
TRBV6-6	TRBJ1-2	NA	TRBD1	CASSRDSLGDGYTF	TGTGCCAGCAGCCGGGACAGCCTGGGGGATGGCTACACCTTC
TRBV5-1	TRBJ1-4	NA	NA	CASSLAGGENEKLFF	TGCGCCAGCAGCTTGGCAGGCGGGGAGAATGAAAAACTGTTTTTT
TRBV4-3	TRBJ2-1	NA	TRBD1	CASSQEPGQGGHEQFF	TGCGCCAGCAGCCAAGAGCCGGGACAGGGTGGCCATGAGCAGTTCTTC
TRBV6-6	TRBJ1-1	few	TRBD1	CASRPDRGNTEAFF	TGTGCCAGCAGGCCGGACAGGGGGAACACTGAAGCTTTCTTT
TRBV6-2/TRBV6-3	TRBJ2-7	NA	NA	CASSYSRGGLYEQYF	TGTGCCAGCAGTTACTCGAGGGGAGGTCTCTACGAGCAGTACTTC
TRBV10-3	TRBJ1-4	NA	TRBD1	CAIKATGWGEKLFF	TGTGCCATCAAAGCGACAGGGTGGGGTGAAAAACTGTTTTTT
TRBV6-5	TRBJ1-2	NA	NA	CASSYRGIGNYGYTF	TGTGCCAGCAGTTACCGGGGAATTGGGAACTATGGCTACACCTTC
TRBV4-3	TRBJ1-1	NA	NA	CASSQDRVNTEAFF	TGCGCCAGCAGCCAAGACAGGGTGAACACTGAAGCTTTCTTT
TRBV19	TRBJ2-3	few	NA	CASSIGRGAVDTQYF	TGTGCCAGTAGTATAGGGAGGGGCGCGGTAGATACGCAGTATTTT
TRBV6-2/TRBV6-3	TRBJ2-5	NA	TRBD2	CASSYKKRGGLQETQYF	TGTGCCAGCAGTTACAAAAAGCGGGGGGGCCTCCAAGAGACCCAGTACTTC
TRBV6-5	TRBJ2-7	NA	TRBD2	CASSSQAGGLTYEQYF	TGTGCCAGCAGTTCCCAAGCGGGGGGCCTAACCTACGAGCAGTACTTC
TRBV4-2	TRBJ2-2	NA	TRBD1	CASSQPQGQGAPNTGELFF	TGTGCCAGCAGCCAGCCCCAGGGACAGGGGGCGCCGAACACCGGGGAGCTGTTTTTT
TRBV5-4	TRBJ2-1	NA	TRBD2	CASSALAGVLNEQFF	TGTGCCAGCAGCGCACTAGCGGGAGTCCTCAATGAGCAGTTCTTC
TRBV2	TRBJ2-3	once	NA	CASSLLRDSSTDTQYF	TGTGCCAGCAGCCTCCTCCGGGACTCTAGCACAGATACGCAGTATTTT
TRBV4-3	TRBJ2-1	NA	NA	CASSQDPGRNEQFF	TGCGCCAGCAGCCAAGATCCCGGGAGAAATGAGCAGTTCTTC
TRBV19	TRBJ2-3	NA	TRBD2	CASIGTSLDTQYF	TGTGCCAGTATCGGGACTAGCCTGGATACGCAGTATTTT
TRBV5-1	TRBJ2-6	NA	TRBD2	CASSLLGSSGLRTGANVLTF	TGCGCCAGCAGCTTGTTGGGCTCTAGCGGGCTTAGGACGGGGGCCAACGTCCTGACTTTC
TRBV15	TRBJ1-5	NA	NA	CATSRGEGNQPQHF	TGTGCCACCAGCAGAGGCGAGGGAAATCAGCCCCAGCATTTT
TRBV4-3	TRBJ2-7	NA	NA	CASSQDRRTTYEQYF	TGCGCCAGCAGCCAAGATCGAAGGACAACCTACGAGCAGTACTTC
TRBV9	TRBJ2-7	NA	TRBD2	CASSVGNGGAYEQYF	TGTGCCAGCAGCGTAGGAAACGGGGGGGCCTACGAGCAGTACTTC
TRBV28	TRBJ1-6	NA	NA	CASSLGAQSSYNSPLHF	TGTGCCAGCAGTTTAGGGGCCCAGAGCTCCTATAATTCACCCCTCCACTTT
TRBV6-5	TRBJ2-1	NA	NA	CASSYDSPGNEQFF	TGTGCCAGCAGTTATGACTCCCCTGGCAATGAGCAGTTCTTC
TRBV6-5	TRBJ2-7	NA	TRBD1	CASSYPGQAAYEQYF	TGTGCCAGCAGTTACCCAGGACAGGCCGCCTACGAGCAGTACTTC
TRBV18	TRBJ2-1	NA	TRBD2	CASSPPVAGGNEQFF	TGTGCCAGCTCACCACCGGTAGCGGGGGGGAATGAGCAGTTCTTC
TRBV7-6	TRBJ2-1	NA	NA	CASSPGTAGVYNEQFF	TGTGCCAGCAGCCCCGGTACGGCAGGGGTCTACAATGAGCAGTTCTTC
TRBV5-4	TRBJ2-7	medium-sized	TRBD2	CASSLASGGLTYEQYF	TGTGCCAGCAGCTTGGCCAGCGGGGGGCTTACCTACGAGCAGTACTTC
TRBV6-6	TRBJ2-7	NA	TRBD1	CASSYGTAVHEQYF	TGTGCCAGCAGTTACGGGACAGCCGTTCACGAGCAGTACTTC
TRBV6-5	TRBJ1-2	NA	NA	CASSYIGPSGYGYTF	TGTGCCAGCAGTTACATAGGTCCCTCAGGCTATGGCTACACCTTC
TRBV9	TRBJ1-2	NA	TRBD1	CASSVQGQLNYGYTF	TGTGCCAGCAGCGTTCAGGGACAGCTAAACTATGGCTACACCTTC
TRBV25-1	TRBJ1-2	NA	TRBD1	CASSPLPGGTAYGYTF	TGTGCCAGCAGTCCTCTCCCAGGGGGGACAGCTTATGGCTACACCTTC
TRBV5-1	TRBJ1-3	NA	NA	CASSLNGPEGSSGNTIYF	TGCGCCAGCAGCTTGAACGGGCCCGAGGGAAGTTCCGGAAACACCATATATTTT
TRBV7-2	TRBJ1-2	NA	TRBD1	CASSLRDRGSYGYTF	TGTGCCAGCAGCCTCCGGGACAGGGGATCCTATGGCTACACCTTC
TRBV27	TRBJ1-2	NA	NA	CASSLAQANYGYTF	TGTGCCAGCAGTTTAGCACAGGCAAACTATGGCTACACCTTC
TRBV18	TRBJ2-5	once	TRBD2	CASSRGTSGGLETQYF	TGTGCCAGCTCACGAGGGACTAGCGGGGGATTAGAGACCCAGTACTTC
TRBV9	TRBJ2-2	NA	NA	CASSVEWERRPGARNTGELFF	TGTGCCAGCAGCGTAGAGTGGGAGCGGCGGCCCGGTGCCAGGAACACCGGGGAGCTGTTTTTT
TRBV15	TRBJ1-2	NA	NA	CATSRDRGGYTF	TGTGCCACCAGCAGAGACAGGGGAGGCTACACCTTC
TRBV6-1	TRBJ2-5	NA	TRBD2	CASSETSGGAETQYF	TGTGCCAGCAGTGAAACTAGCGGGGGGGCAGAGACCCAGTACTTC
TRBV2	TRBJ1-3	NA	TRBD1	CASSEGDRGLAGNTIYF	TGTGCCAGCAGTGAGGGGGACAGGGGGCTGGCTGGAAACACCATATATTTT
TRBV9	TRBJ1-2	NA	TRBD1	CASSGIGQGEGYGYTF	TGTGCCAGCAGCGGCATCGGACAGGGTGAAGGCTATGGCTACACCTTC
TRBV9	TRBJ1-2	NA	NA	CASSRQDSASGYTF	TGTGCCAGCAGTCGGCAGGATTCTGCGAGTGGCTACACCTTC
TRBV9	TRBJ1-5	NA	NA	CASSVGGGNQPQHF	TGTGCCAGCAGCGTCGGGGGTGGAAATCAGCCCCAGCATTTT
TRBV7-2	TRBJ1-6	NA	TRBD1	CASSLGGTENSPLHF	TGTGCCAGCAGCTTAGGAGGGACAGAGAATTCACCCCTCCACTTT